Below, 21 T cell receptor beta chains from the same sample are listed, as sequenced in a study of blood T cell repertoires in COVID-19. Produced via immunoSEQ multiplex PCR; TCRdb's table is partial and in-frame only. The sample lists tens of thousands of clones, around three quarters seen once, with 15% to 20% in the top ten. Sequencing input: peripheral blood. These receptor sequences come from an elderly woman with acute or convalescent COVID-19.

This chain joins TRBV5-1 and TRBJ1-4; 10 bases line up with TRBD1. The CDR3 runs 17 residues. From germline, CDR1 is SGHRS and CDR2 YFSETQ. With 0 bases clipped from V and 8 bases from J, the junction kept 10 bases outside the gene matches. The CDR3 DNA sequence: TGCGCCAGCAGCTTGGTTGGACCGGGACAGGGGAACGAAAAACTGTTTTTT. Translated: CASSLVGPGQGNEKLFF.

This chain joins TRBV5-1 and TRBJ2-5; D not certain. In germline, CDR1 is SGHRS, CDR2 YFSETQ. V was clipped by 4 bases and J by 0 bases, with 16 bases between them. This CDR3 is built from 16 residues. The CDR3 spells CASSPGRLNDQETQYF. CDR3 nucleotides: TGCGCCAGCAGCCCAGGAAGGCTCAATGACCAAGAGACCCAGTACTTC.

The genes are TRBV5-1 and TRBJ2-5, with a possible D match to TRBD2 (5 bases). V lost 4 bases to trimming and J lost 2 bases, with 12 bases between them. CDR1 is SGHRS, CDR2 YFSETQ, per germline. The CDR3 is 14 residues long. CDR3 nucleotide sequence: TGCGCCAGCAGCCCGGGCTCGGGGCAAGAGACCCAGTACTTC. It specifies CASSPGSGQETQYF.

The chain combines TRBV5-1 with TRBJ2-1; the D gene is possibly TRBD2 (6 bases). Per germline, CDR1 SGHRS and CDR2 YFSETQ. This CDR3 spans 15 amino acids. The ends were cut back, 0 bases at V and 4 bases at J, with 11 bases in the middle. The CDR3 bases are TGCGCCAGCAGCTTGGATGGGGGGTTTTACAATGAGCAGTTCTTC. Its translation is CASSLDGGFYNEQFF.

The chain couples TRBV6-5 to TRBJ2-3; possibly TRBD2 for D (5 bases). CDR3 size: 14 residues. CDR1 and CDR2 from the germline V gene are MNHEY and SVGAGI. V was pared by 6 bases and J by 0 bases, with 10 bases between. As DNA, the CDR3 is TGTGCCAGCAGGGACCGGACTAGCACAGATACGCAGTATTTT. This translates into CASRDRTSTDTQYF.

The V call is TRBV18, the J call TRBJ2-2; D ambiguous. Trimming took 4 bases from V and 4 from J, leaving 4 bases between them. CDR1 and CDR2 (germline): KGHSH, LQKENI. The CDR3 is 12 amino acids. CDR3 DNA sequence: TGTGCCAGCTCACTAGTCACCGGGGAGCTGTTTTTT. Protein product: CASSLVTGELFF. Variable domain in full (rest from reference TRBV18 and TRBJ2-2): NAGVMQNPRHLVRRRGQEARLRCSPMKGHSHVYWYRQLPEEGLKFMVYLQKENIIDESGMPKERFSAEFPKEGPSILRIQQVVRGDSAAYFCASSLVTGELFFGEGSRLTVL.

CDR3 nucleotides: TGTGCCAGCTCACCAGCAGCAACTAATGAAAAACTGTTTTTT. The encoded protein is CASSPAATNEKLFF. V is TRBV18 and J is TRBJ1-4; D gene unclear. Trimming cost V 2 bases and J 0 bases, with 4 bases left between them. The CDR3 sequence is 14 residues long. The germline V gene encodes CDR1 KGHSH and CDR2 LQKENI.

CDR3 coding DNA: TGTGCCAGCAGTGGGACTAGCGGGGGTCCAGATACGCAGTATTTT. Translating it yields CASSGTSGGPDTQYF. J is TRBJ2-3 and V is TRBV6-6; 14 bases fit TRBD2. Unmatched junction bases numbered 2, after V lost 5 bases and J lost 4 bases. Germline V gene data show CDR1 as MNHNY and CDR2 as SVGAGI (reference sequence). This CDR3 is 15 amino acids long.

There are a few counts of this clone. The genes are TRBV6-5 and TRBJ2-7, with TRBD2 identical over 7 bases. The CDR3 is 15 residues long. V trimming: 0 bases; J trimming: 5 bases; junction bases outside the gene matches: 7. Germline V gives CDR1 MNHEY, CDR2 SVGAGI. CDR3 sequence: CASSYSPGGTHEQYF. In DNA form, the CDR3 reads TGTGCCAGCAGTTACTCGCCGGGAGGTACCCACGAGCAGTACTTC.

CDR3 DNA: TGTGCCAGCAGTCCTGGGACTAGCGGGGGTAATGAGCAGTTCTTC. Translation gives CASSPGTSGGNEQFF. The J gene is TRBJ2-1, the V gene TRBV25-1; 14 bases match TRBD2. Per the germline V gene, CDR1 is MGHDK and CDR2 is SYGVNS. V trimming: 5 bases; J trimming: 7 bases; junction bases outside the gene matches: 4. The CDR3 consists of 15 residues.

V and J are TRBV24-1 and TRBJ2-1; 11 bases line up with TRBD2. This CDR3 is 15 amino acids long. The germline V gene encodes CDR1 KGHDR and CDR2 SFDVKD. The V and J ends lost 12 bases and 7 bases, in that order; junction bases with no gene match: 13. CDR3 sequence (DNA): TGTGCCCGGCGAATTAGCGGGAGGGCCGATAATGAGCAGTTCTTC. Its protein product is CARRISGRADNEQFF.

In its sample, this clone was seen once. This chain links TRBV2 with TRBJ1-4, with 7 bases matching TRBD1. This CDR3 contains 15 residues. Per germline, CDR1 SNHLY and CDR2 FYNNEI. The V and J ends lost 6 bases and 6 bases, in that order; junction bases with no gene match: 10. CDR3 region: CASRTRDRYDEKLFF. CDR3 nucleotide sequence: TGTGCCAGCAGGACCAGGGACAGATATGATGAAAAACTGTTTTTT.

The chain combines TRBV3-1 (or the pseudogene TRBV3-2) with TRBJ2-1; tentative D call: TRBD1 (5 bases). CDR3 length equals 15 residues. CDR1 LGHDT and CDR2 YNNKEL come from the germline V gene (reference sequence). Deletions cut 0 bases from V and 4 bases from J, with 10 bases between. CDR3 coding DNA: TGTGCCAGCAGCCAAGATCAGGGCATATACAATGAGCAGTTCTTC. Its protein is CASSQDQGIYNEQFF.

Only one count was recorded for this clone. The chain carries TRBV19 and TRBJ2-3; 7 positions agree with TRBD1. J gave up 9 bases and V 4 bases, and 10 bases lay outside the gene matches. The CDR3 spans 14 residues. CDR1 LNHDA and CDR2 SQIVND come from the germline V gene (reference sequence). Written as DNA, the CDR3 is TGTGCCAGTAGTACCCCCGTATACAGGGGAACGCAGTATTTT. Its translation is CASSTPVYRGTQYF.

The count of this clone is one. The V call is TRBV2, the J call TRBJ2-7; TRBD2 matches at 16 bases. The CDR3 loop spans 15 amino acids. Germline values: CDR1 SNHLY, CDR2 FYNNEI. Losses at the gene ends were 1 base for V and 7 bases for J; bases not matched to a gene: 1. Written as DNA, the CDR3 is TGTGCCAGCAGTGAAGGGGGACTAGCGGGAGGGGAGCAGTACTTC. Its protein is CASSEGGLAGGEQYF. The whole variable domain, remainder taken from reference TRBV2 and TRBJ2-7, is EPEVTQTPSHQVTQMGQEVILRCVPISNHLYFYWYRQILGQKVEFLVSFYNNEISEKSEIFDDQFSVERPDGSNFTLKIRSTKLEDSAMYFCASSEGGLAGGEQYFGPGTRLTVT.

The chain joins TRBV18 to TRBJ2-7; 7 bases map to TRBD2. V gave up 6 bases and J gave up 2 bases; unmatched junction bases: 10. This CDR3 spans 15 amino acids. Germline loops: CDR1 KGHSH, CDR2 LQKENI. Written as DNA, the CDR3 is TGTGCCAGCTCTCCTCCTAGCGGAGGGACCTACGAGCAGTACTTC. It yields the protein CASSPPSGGTYEQYF.

This sequence joins TRBV12-5 and TRBJ2-3; D call uncertain. The CDR3 has 13 amino acids. V lost 0 bases and J 3 bases, leaving 4 bases between the germline ends. Germline CDR1 is LGHNT and CDR2 is FRNRAP. The CDR3 nucleotides are TGTGCTAGTGGTTTGGTACTAACAGATACGCAGTATTTT. As protein: CASGLVLTDTQYF.

The chain links TRBV7-8 to TRBJ2-2, with 7 positions matching TRBD1. The CDR3 has 16 amino acids. Looked up from germline, CDR1 is SGHVS and CDR2 is FQNEAQ. With 2 bases clipped from V and 1 base from J, the junction kept 4 bases outside the gene matches. The CDR3 DNA reads TGTGCCAGCAGCTTACTGTCAGGGGGGAACACCGGGGAGCTGTTTTTT. It encodes CASSLLSGGNTGELFF.

The rearrangement uses TRBV6-5 and TRBJ2-4, with a tentative D call TRBD1 (6 bases). Germline-derived CDR1 and CDR2 are MNHEY and SVGAGI. Trimming cost V 4 bases and J 3 bases, with 10 bases left between them. This CDR3 contains 14 residues. The CDR3 DNA follows: TGTGCCAGCAGTTCGGACAGTATCAAAAACATTCAGTACTTC. Translated, it gives CASSSDSIKNIQYF.

The rearrangement uses TRBV5-1 and TRBJ2-7, with D perhaps matching TRBD1 (6 bases). V lost 0 bases to trimming and J lost 3 bases, with 10 bases between them. Per germline, CDR1 SGHRS and CDR2 YFSETQ. CDR3 length equals 14 residues. DNA of the CDR3: TGCGCCAGCAGCTTGGGGTCAGGGGTCTACGAGCAGTACTTC. It yields the protein CASSLGSGVYEQYF.

This sequence joins TRBV27 and TRBJ2-3; a possible D gene is TRBD2 (5 bases). The CDR3 contains 14 residues. Per germline, CDR1 MNHEY and CDR2 SMNVEV (reference sequence). V lost 5 bases and J lost 5, with 14 bases in between. As DNA, the CDR3 is TGTGCCAGCAGTCGAAGGAGGCTGGGAGATACGCAGTATTTT. As protein: CASSRRRLGDTQYF.